A selection of T cell receptor beta chains follows, all from one sample in a study of blood T cells in healthy people across ages. A single record per CDR3 protein comes from TCRdb applying MiXCR to the 5' RACE reads. The sample lists about 810,000 distinct CDR3 sequences, around 36% occurring once. What was sequenced was blood. Receptors originate from a man between 18 and 35 years old in good health. Both conserved end residues are part of each CDR3. Fields, in order: clone size, J gene, D gene, V gene, CDR3 protein, CDR3 DNA. The D gene is left open where the match is weak. The size of a clone is reported for some rows only, either as once, few or many, or as a class for expanded clones.

abundance: many
j_gene: TRBJ2-1
d_gene: -
v_gene: TRBV9
CDR3aa: CASSVEADNEQFF
CDR3nt: TGTGCCAGCAGCGTAGAGGCGGACAATGAGCAGTTCTTC

abundance: -
j_gene: TRBJ2-1
d_gene: TRBD2
v_gene: TRBV20-1
CDR3aa: CSASRRGDEQFF
CDR3nt: TGCAGTGCTAGCCGGCGGGGGGATGAGCAGTTCTTC

abundance: -
j_gene: TRBJ2-7
d_gene: -
v_gene: TRBV20-1
CDR3aa: CSARDLIAVSYNEQYF
CDR3nt: TGCAGTGCTAGAGATCTGATAGCGGTTTCCTACAATGAGCAGTACTTC

abundance: -
j_gene: TRBJ2-7
d_gene: -
v_gene: TRBV24-1
CDR3aa: CATSSSNEQYF
CDR3nt: TGTGCCACCAGTTCATCCAATGAGCAGTACTTC

abundance: many
j_gene: TRBJ2-1
d_gene: TRBD2
v_gene: TRBV6-5
CDR3aa: CASSYGTSGEYNEQFF
CDR3nt: TGTGCCAGCAGTTATGGGACTAGCGGAGAGTACAATGAGCAGTTCTTC

abundance: once
j_gene: TRBJ1-1
d_gene: -
v_gene: TRBV12-3/TRBV12-4
CDR3aa: CASSYPGRGSLLNTEAFF
CDR3nt: TGTGCCAGCAGTTACCCGGGACGGGGGAGCCTACTGAACACTGAAGCTTTCTTT

abundance: -
j_gene: TRBJ1-1
d_gene: -
v_gene: TRBV3-1
CDR3aa: CASSQALGSENTEAFF
CDR3nt: TGTGCCAGCAGCCAAGCTCTGGGGTCAGAGAACACTGAAGCTTTCTTT

abundance: few
j_gene: TRBJ1-1
d_gene: -
v_gene: TRBV10-2
CDR3aa: CASSEWLVNTEAFF
CDR3nt: TGCGCCAGCAGTGAGTGGCTGGTGAACACTGAAGCTTTCTTT

abundance: -
j_gene: TRBJ2-1
d_gene: -
v_gene: TRBV5-6
CDR3aa: CASSSGLTVNEQFF
CDR3nt: TGTGCCAGCAGCTCGGGACTTACCGTCAATGAGCAGTTCTTC

abundance: once
j_gene: TRBJ1-6
d_gene: TRBD1
v_gene: TRBV6-5
CDR3aa: CASNKAGGEVNSPPHF
CDR3nt: TGTGCCAGCAACAAGGCAGGGGGCGAAGTGAATTCACCCCCCCACTTT

abundance: once
j_gene: TRBJ2-7
d_gene: -
v_gene: TRBV4-3
CDR3aa: CASSQDPRGPTGTNEQYF
CDR3nt: TGCGCCAGCAGCCAAGACCCTCGGGGACCAACTGGTACCAATGAGCAGTACTTC

abundance: -
j_gene: TRBJ2-4
d_gene: TRBD1
v_gene: TRBV3-1
CDR3aa: CASSQVFLQGKTKNIQYF
CDR3nt: TGTGCCAGCAGCCAAGTATTCCTACAGGGGAAAACCAAAAACATTCAGTACTTC

abundance: -
j_gene: TRBJ2-7
d_gene: TRBD2
v_gene: TRBV27
CDR3aa: CASSSPGLHYEQYF
CDR3nt: TGTGCCAGCAGTTCCCCGGGACTACACTACGAGCAGTACTTC

abundance: few
j_gene: TRBJ1-2
d_gene: TRBD1
v_gene: TRBV5-1
CDR3aa: CASSDLRQGDGYTF
CDR3nt: TGCGCCAGCAGCGATCTCCGGCAGGGGGATGGCTACACCTTC

abundance: -
j_gene: TRBJ2-7
d_gene: -
v_gene: TRBV7-2
CDR3aa: CASSLEQGPREQYF
CDR3nt: TGTGCCAGCAGCTTAGAACAGGGTCCTAGGGAGCAGTACTTC

abundance: many
j_gene: TRBJ2-3
d_gene: TRBD2
v_gene: TRBV12-3/TRBV12-4
CDR3aa: CASSPWGGSTDTQYF
CDR3nt: TGTGCCAGCAGTCCTTGGGGGGGGAGCACAGATACGCAGTATTTT

abundance: many
j_gene: TRBJ1-1
d_gene: TRBD1
v_gene: TRBV10-3
CDR3aa: CAISETGGLNTEAFF
CDR3nt: TGTGCCATCAGTGAGACAGGGGGCTTGAACACTGAAGCTTTCTTT

abundance: -
j_gene: TRBJ1-6
d_gene: -
v_gene: TRBV20-1
CDR3aa: CSATTGGVHNSPLHF
CDR3nt: TGCAGTGCGACGACCGGAGGGGTCCATAATTCACCCCTCCACTTT

abundance: once
j_gene: TRBJ2-3
d_gene: TRBD2
v_gene: TRBV20-1
CDR3aa: CSARVVTSGVNTQYF
CDR3nt: TGCAGTGCTAGAGTGGTGACTAGCGGGGTTAATACGCAGTATTTT

abundance: -
j_gene: TRBJ1-5
d_gene: -
v_gene: TRBV3-1
CDR3aa: CASSSVASNQPQHF
CDR3nt: TGTGCCAGCAGCTCAGTGGCCAGTAATCAGCCCCAGCATTTT

abundance: -
j_gene: TRBJ1-4
d_gene: -
v_gene: TRBV28
CDR3aa: CASSPGNRNEKLFF
CDR3nt: TGTGCCAGCAGCCCTGGGAATCGGAATGAAAAACTGTTTTTT

abundance: -
j_gene: TRBJ1-1
d_gene: -
v_gene: TRBV10-2
CDR3aa: CASSDGVNTEAFF
CDR3nt: TGCGCCAGCAGTGATGGGGTGAACACTGAAGCTTTCTTT

abundance: -
j_gene: TRBJ2-2
d_gene: TRBD2
v_gene: TRBV12-3/TRBV12-4
CDR3aa: CASTLAGALNTGELFF
CDR3nt: TGTGCCAGCACCCTAGCGGGGGCATTGAACACCGGGGAGCTGTTTTTT

abundance: many
j_gene: TRBJ2-1
d_gene: -
v_gene: TRBV14
CDR3aa: CASSHSKGYNEQFF
CDR3nt: TGTGCCAGCAGCCATAGTAAAGGGTACAATGAGCAGTTCTTC

abundance: -
j_gene: TRBJ2-2
d_gene: -
v_gene: TRBV5-1
CDR3aa: CASSPGQDEGVGELFF
CDR3nt: TGCGCCAGCAGCCCCGGACAAGACGAAGGAGTCGGGGAGCTGTTTTTT

abundance: -
j_gene: TRBJ1-1
d_gene: -
v_gene: TRBV20-1
CDR3aa: CSARVPTRGTEAFF
CDR3nt: TGCAGTGCTAGAGTTCCCACAAGGGGGACTGAAGCTTTCTTT

abundance: many
j_gene: TRBJ2-5
d_gene: -
v_gene: TRBV5-5
CDR3aa: CASSLELNQETQYF
CDR3nt: TGTGCCAGCAGCTTGGAGCTGAACCAAGAGACCCAGTACTTC

abundance: -
j_gene: TRBJ1-1
d_gene: -
v_gene: TRBV7-3
CDR3aa: CASSSTGGGTEAFF
CDR3nt: TGTGCCAGCAGCTCTACGGGGGGGGGCACTGAAGCTTTCTTT

abundance: once
j_gene: TRBJ2-7
d_gene: -
v_gene: TRBV20-1
CDR3aa: CSAREGGYGQYF
CDR3nt: TGCAGTGCTAGAGAGGGCGGGTACGGGCAGTACTTC

abundance: -
j_gene: TRBJ2-3
d_gene: TRBD2
v_gene: TRBV7-6
CDR3aa: CASSLETSASTDTQYF
CDR3nt: TGTGCCAGCAGCTTGGAGACTAGCGCGAGCACAGATACGCAGTATTTT

abundance: -
j_gene: TRBJ1-1
d_gene: -
v_gene: TRBV29-1
CDR3aa: CSVEGRSMNTEAFF
CDR3nt: TGCAGCGTTGAAGGACGGAGTATGAACACTGAAGCTTTCTTT

abundance: -
j_gene: TRBJ1-5
d_gene: -
v_gene: TRBV7-2
CDR3aa: CASSPPGAVGPQHF
CDR3nt: TGTGCCAGCAGCCCTCCAGGAGCAGTGGGGCCCCAGCATTTT

abundance: -
j_gene: TRBJ2-7
d_gene: -
v_gene: TRBV2
CDR3aa: CASKRGSYEQYF
CDR3nt: TGTGCCAGCAAAAGGGGATCCTACGAGCAGTACTTC

abundance: many
j_gene: TRBJ1-5
d_gene: -
v_gene: TRBV7-2
CDR3aa: CASSLLMGGGQPQHF
CDR3nt: TGTGCCAGCAGCTTATTGATGGGGGGCGGTCAGCCCCAGCATTTT

abundance: -
j_gene: TRBJ1-5
d_gene: -
v_gene: TRBV5-1
CDR3aa: CVSSPGQGQPQHF
CDR3nt: TGCGTCAGCAGCCCGGGGCAGGGTCAGCCCCAGCATTTT

abundance: -
j_gene: TRBJ2-2
d_gene: -
v_gene: TRBV20-1
CDR3aa: CSARDQGVGTGELFF
CDR3nt: TGCAGTGCTAGAGATCAGGGTGTCGGCACCGGGGAGCTGTTTTTT

abundance: few
j_gene: TRBJ2-2
d_gene: -
v_gene: TRBV7-2
CDR3aa: CASSLFVFGSGGELFF
CDR3nt: TGTGCCAGCAGCTTATTTGTATTTGGGTCTGGCGGGGAGCTGTTTTTT

abundance: -
j_gene: TRBJ2-7
d_gene: -
v_gene: TRBV12-3/TRBV12-4
CDR3aa: CASSVNPDYEQYF
CDR3nt: TGTGCCAGCAGTGTAAACCCCGACTACGAGCAGTACTTC

abundance: -
j_gene: TRBJ1-5
d_gene: -
v_gene: TRBV28
CDR3aa: CASSLGYLWRDNQPQHF
CDR3nt: TGTGCCAGCAGTTTAGGTTATCTCTGGAGGGACAATCAGCCCCAGCATTTT

abundance: -
j_gene: TRBJ2-4
d_gene: -
v_gene: TRBV29-1
CDR3aa: CSVEVEGTDRRDIQYF
CDR3nt: TGCAGCGTTGAAGTAGAGGGGACGGACAGGAGGGACATTCAGTACTTC

abundance: few
j_gene: TRBJ1-4
d_gene: -
v_gene: TRBV7-2
CDR3aa: CASSLAYGFLFF
CDR3nt: TGTGCCAGCAGCTTAGCGTACGGATTTCTGTTTTTT

abundance: many
j_gene: TRBJ1-2
d_gene: -
v_gene: TRBV12-3/TRBV12-4
CDR3aa: CASSSSGGASSYTF
CDR3nt: TGTGCCAGCAGTTCCTCGGGGGGCGCCTCAAGCTACACCTTC

abundance: -
j_gene: TRBJ2-1
d_gene: TRBD1
v_gene: TRBV4-1
CDR3aa: CASSHQDWDRGNEQFF
CDR3nt: TGCGCCAGCAGCCATCAGGACTGGGACAGGGGGAATGAGCAGTTCTTC

abundance: few
j_gene: TRBJ2-7
d_gene: -
v_gene: TRBV10-3
CDR3aa: CAISESGAAGRYEQYF
CDR3nt: TGTGCCATCAGTGAATCGGGAGCAGCGGGCCGCTACGAGCAGTACTTC

abundance: -
j_gene: TRBJ2-1
d_gene: TRBD1
v_gene: TRBV15
CDR3aa: CATSRLPGQGYNEQFF
CDR3nt: TGTGCCACCAGCAGACTGCCGGGACAGGGCTACAATGAGCAGTTCTTC

abundance: few
j_gene: TRBJ2-1
d_gene: -
v_gene: TRBV20-1
CDR3aa: CSARTGYQKHNEQFF
CDR3nt: TGCAGTGCTAGAACGGGATACCAAAAACACAATGAGCAGTTCTTC

abundance: -
j_gene: TRBJ1-2
d_gene: TRBD1
v_gene: TRBV7-9
CDR3aa: CASIHTGDYYGYTF
CDR3nt: TGTGCCAGCATCCATACAGGGGACTACTATGGCTACACCTTC

abundance: many
j_gene: TRBJ1-1
d_gene: -
v_gene: TRBV12-3/TRBV12-4
CDR3aa: CASSLSLGNTEAFF
CDR3nt: TGTGCCAGCAGTTTATCGCTCGGGAACACTGAAGCTTTCTTT

abundance: -
j_gene: TRBJ1-1
d_gene: TRBD1
v_gene: TRBV10-3
CDR3aa: CAISAGQGDTEAFF
CDR3nt: TGTGCCATCAGTGCTGGGCAGGGGGACACGGAAGCTTTCTTT

abundance: few
j_gene: TRBJ1-6
d_gene: -
v_gene: TRBV4-1
CDR3aa: CASSQDHRKHPTPALSYNSPLHF
CDR3nt: TGCGCCAGCAGCCAAGATCACAGGAAACACCCGACCCCCGCTCTTTCCTATAATTCACCCCTCCACTTT

abundance: -
j_gene: TRBJ1-1
d_gene: -
v_gene: TRBV5-1
CDR3aa: CASSPPGERTEAFF
CDR3nt: TGCGCCAGCAGCCCGCCGGGGGAAAGGACTGAAGCTTTCTTT

abundance: -
j_gene: TRBJ2-4
d_gene: -
v_gene: TRBV24-1
CDR3aa: CVTSDTVENIQYF
CDR3nt: TGTGTCACCAGTGATACAGTAGAAAACATTCAGTACTTC

abundance: many
j_gene: TRBJ2-7
d_gene: -
v_gene: TRBV20-1
CDR3aa: CSAADRSHGTYEQYF
CDR3nt: TGCAGTGCCGCCGACAGATCCCATGGAACCTACGAGCAGTACTTC